Below are 21 T cell receptor beta chains sequenced from a single sample in a study of beta chain features in type 1 diabetes. Overall study results and limits: Within each of all four CD4+ subsets, Type 1 diabetes patients had TCRB CDR3s that were moderately but significantly shorter.

Expressed TCRB transcripts got sequenced, as all isolated RNA was reverse transcribed. Profiling relied on immunoSEQ multiplex PCR, and the TCRdb table lists in-frame clones only, not all of them. Of 600,000 or so clones listed, around 11% are singletons. These TCRs' antigens remain unknown. Sequencing was done on a sample of naive CD4+ T cells from blood. These receptors originate from a man under 40 with type 1 diabetes.

Only a few counts were recorded for this clone. The sample carries other DNA sequences with the same CDR3. The chain has TRBV19 and TRBJ1-1, with D unclear. CDR1 is LNHDA and CDR2 is SQIVND in the germline V gene (reference sequence). Trimming left V 1 base short and J 1 base short, with 4 bases between. This CDR3 spans 13 amino acids. The CDR3 loop reads CASSIAENTEAFF. The CDR3 DNA reads as TGTGCCAGTAGTATAGCAGAGAACACTGAAGCTTTCTTT.

In its sample, this clone was seen a few times. The sample holds other DNA sequences that translate to the same CDR3. The V and J genes are TRBV7-3 and TRBJ2-3; possible D gene TRBD2, 6 bases. V gave up 1 base and J gave up 1 base, with 9 bases separating them. The CDR3 is 15 amino acids. Germline-derived CDR1 and CDR2 are SGHTA and FQGTGA. The CDR3, as DNA: TGTGCCAGCAGCTTAAGGGGCGGGGGCACAGATACGCAGTATTTT. It encodes CASSLRGGGTDTQYF.

CDR3 bases: TGTGCCAGCACAGGGACAGGGGATCAGCCCCAGCATTTT. Translation gives CASTGTGDQPQHF. The chain uses TRBV7-9 and TRBJ1-5; 10 nucleotides match TRBD1. Germline trimming cut 7 bases from V and 5 bases from J; bases unmatched to any gene: 2. Germline values: CDR1 SEHNR, CDR2 FQNEAQ (reference sequence). There are 13 residues in the CDR3.

The chain links TRBV16 to TRBJ1-2; D gene unclear. V was shortened by 0 bases and J by 8 bases, with 7 bases between the two germline ends. The CDR3 extends over 12 amino acids. The germline CDR1 and CDR2 sequences are KGHSY and FQNENV. For the CDR3, the DNA is TGTGCCAGCAGCCAATCTGAGGGCGGCTACACCTTC. Its translation is CASSQSEGGYTF.

This clone was seen a handful of times. The rearrangement uses TRBV20-1 and TRBJ1-2; D not certain. From germline, CDR1 is DFQATT and CDR2 SNEGSKA (reference sequence). Trimming took 6 bases from V and 3 from J, leaving 2 bases between them. This CDR3 contains 9 residues. CDR3 nucleotides: TGCAGTGCGGACTATGGCTACACCTTC. It encodes CSADYGYTF.

The V call is TRBV7-9, the J call TRBJ1-2; TRBD1 is a possible D gene (5 bases). CDR1 SEHNR and CDR2 FQNEAQ come from the germline V gene (reference sequence). This CDR3 spans 14 amino acids. Trimming took off 10 bases at V and 6 bases at J, with 21 bases between the two ends. The CDR3 spells CATEPTGTSNGYTF. The DNA for the CDR3 is TGTGCCACCGAGCCAACAGGCACCTCGAATGGCTACACCTTC.

CDR3 DNA: TGTGCCACCACCAGGGGGGACATGAACACCGGGGAGCTGTTTTTT. This gives the protein CATTRGDMNTGELFF. The chain recombines TRBV15 with TRBJ2-2, with D possibly matching TRBD1 (7 bases). Looked up from germline, CDR1 is LNHNV and CDR2 is YYDKDF (reference sequence). The germline V and J ends were trimmed by 7 bases and 1 base, with 13 bases remaining between them. The CDR3 extends over 15 amino acids.

This chain links TRBV4-3 with TRBJ2-5, with D maybe TRBD2 (7 bases). The V end was cut by 0 bases, the J end by 3 bases, with 14 bases between. The CDR3 covers 16 residues. Germline V gives CDR1 LGHNA, CDR2 YSLEER. CDR3 in amino acids: CASSQDGGRGKETQYF. The CDR3 nucleotides are TGCGCCAGCAGCCAAGACGGAGGGAGGGGGAAAGAGACCCAGTACTTC.

The V gene is TRBV4-3, the J gene TRBJ1-2, with D perhaps matching TRBD1 (6 bases). The CDR3 covers 14 residues. Looked up from germline, CDR1 is LGHNA and CDR2 is YSLEER. The ends were cut back, 1 base at V and 5 bases at J, with 11 bases in the middle. The CDR3 spells CASSQGRQGYGYTF. CDR3 bases: TGCGCCAGCAGCCAAGGGCGGCAGGGGTATGGCTACACCTTC.

The V and J genes are TRBV30 and TRBJ2-3; D is unresolved. The CDR3 loop spans 13 amino acids. The V end was cut by 3 bases, the J end by 2 bases, with 9 bases between. Germline V gene data show CDR1 as GTSNPN and CDR2 as SVGIG (reference sequence). The CDR3 here is CAWSGRHTDTQYF. In DNA, the CDR3 is TGTGCCTGGAGCGGCAGGCACACAGATACGCAGTATTTT.

The chain employs TRBV7-2 and TRBJ2-3; D is tentatively TRBD1 or TRBD2 (6 bases each). CDR3 length equals 13 residues. V was clipped by 4 bases and J by 4 bases, with 9 bases between them. CDR1 is SGHTA, CDR2 FQGNSA, per germline. The CDR3 spells CASSSGEADTQYF. CDR3 nucleotides: TGTGCCAGCAGCTCAGGGGAGGCAGATACGCAGTATTTT.

This clone was counted between two and nine times. Different DNA sequences within this sample yield the same CDR3. The chain joins TRBV7-2 to TRBJ2-1; 7 bases match TRBD1. The germline V gene encodes CDR1 SGHTA and CDR2 FQGNSA. The J segment lost 6 bases and the V segment lost 1 base, leaving 0 bases of the junction unmatched. This CDR3 is 13 amino acids long. The CDR3 protein is CASSLDRGNEQFF. CDR3 sequence (DNA): TGTGCCAGCAGCTTAGACAGGGGCAATGAGCAGTTCTTC.

This clone was picked up a small number of times. The V call is TRBV6-6, the J call TRBJ1-2; D uncertain. CDR3 length equals 15 residues. Per the germline V gene, CDR1 is MNHNY and CDR2 is SVGAGI (reference sequence). Deletions cut 0 bases from V and 0 bases from J, with 8 bases between. CDR3 protein: CASSYSGGTNYGYTF. The CDR3 DNA follows: TGTGCCAGCAGTTACTCGGGAGGTACTAACTATGGCTACACCTTC.

This clone showed up just a few times. The chain couples TRBV29-1 to TRBJ1-4; 9 bases are a match to TRBD1. Germline V gene lookup returns CDR1 SQVTM and CDR2 ANQGSEA. The CDR3 extends over 13 amino acids. The V segment lost 7 bases and the J segment 10 bases; nucleotides outside the gene matches: 10. As DNA, the CDR3 is TGCAGCGGCATCCGGGACAGGGATGGAAAACTGTTTTTT. Translated: CSGIRDRDGKLFF.

The chain carries TRBV6-5 and TRBJ2-3; 11 bases agree with TRBD2. Per germline, CDR1 MNHEY and CDR2 SVGAGI. This CDR3 contains 15 residues. The V gene end was trimmed by 6 bases and the J gene end by 4 bases; junction bases not matched to a gene: 6. The CDR3 DNA sequence: TGTGCCAGCAGCCAGACTAGCGGGGCCCCAGATACGCAGTATTTT. It yields the protein CASSQTSGAPDTQYF.

The chain recombines TRBV9 with TRBJ2-5, with TRBD2 identical over 8 bases. The CDR3 has 15 residues. Germline values: CDR1 SGDLS, CDR2 YYNGEE. The J segment lost 3 bases and the V segment lost 1 base, leaving 5 bases of the junction unmatched. The CDR3 is CASSVSPTSEETQYF. The CDR3 bases are TGTGCCAGCAGCGTATCCCCGACTAGCGAAGAGACCCAGTACTTC.

The chain links TRBV7-2 to TRBJ1-5, with unresolved D. The CDR3 contains 15 residues. V lost 1 base to trimming and J lost 4 bases, with 11 bases between them. The V gene's germline CDR1 is SGHTA and CDR2 FQGNSA. The CDR3 nucleotides read TGTGCCAGCAGCTTAGTAGATGGGCAGAATCAGCCCCAGCATTTT. Encoded protein: CASSLVDGQNQPQHF.

CDR3 residues: CASTGGDRVYGYTF. DNA of the CDR3: TGTGCCAGCACAGGGGGGGACAGAGTCTATGGCTACACCTTC. V is TRBV6-6 and J is TRBJ1-2, with 7 bases that match TRBD1. The CDR3 is made up of 14 amino acids. The V segment lost 7 bases and the J segment 4 bases; nucleotides outside the gene matches: 9. CDR1 is MNHNY and CDR2 is SVGAGI in the germline V gene (reference sequence).

As regards this clone: The sample contains more than one DNA sequence encoding this CDR3. The gene calls are TRBV29-1 and TRBJ2-6, with D maybe TRBD1 (6 bases). CDR3 size: 14 residues. Trimming pared 4 bases from V and 1 base from J, leaving 8 bases between. CDR1 and CDR2 (germline): SQVTM, ANQGSEA. The CDR3: CSVGQGSGANVLTF. DNA of the CDR3: TGCAGCGTTGGTCAGGGGTCTGGGGCCAACGTCCTGACTTTC.

This chain joins TRBV6-5 and TRBJ1-1, with D unclear. Trimming removed 4 bases from V and 4 bases from J, with 10 bases in between. CDR3 length: 13 residues. Looked up from germline, CDR1 is MNHEY and CDR2 is SVGAGI. Written as DNA, the CDR3 is TGTGCCAGCAGTTTTGGACTCCCCACTGAAGCTTTCTTT. Translating it yields CASSFGLPTEAFF.

This clone turned up a few times. This chain links TRBV4-3 with TRBJ2-1, with 9 bases matching TRBD1. With V trimmed by 0 bases and J by 5 bases, 2 bases remained unmatched. CDR1 and CDR2 (germline): LGHNA, YSLEER. This CDR3 comprises 15 residues. The CDR3 loop is CASSQEGQGHNEQFF. Here the CDR3 DNA reads TGCGCCAGCAGCCAAGAGGGACAGGGTCACAATGAGCAGTTCTTC.